This record concerns one T cell receptor beta chain sequence. Its antigen is not known. CDR3 length: 14 amino acids. Germline V gene lookup returns CDR1 PRHDT and CDR2 FYEKMQ (reference sequence). V lost 3 bases and J 0 bases, leaving 6 bases between the germline ends. The data derive from a study of graft-versus-host responses after intestinal transplantation. In the study overall: All recipients were given anti-thymocyte globulin induction, and tacrolimus and steroids were then administered for around three years. The study's findings and limits: GvH clones detected in recipient marrow included some appearing first in ileum or blood.

Clones were sequenced by immunoSEQ multiplex PCR, and TCRdb holds only the in-frame ones, with some missing. This table holds about 89,000 clones, around 93% found once. The chain recombines TRBV13 with TRBJ1-3, with D uncertain. This receptor was obtained from a human donor who was the organ donor for an intestinal transplant. The sequenced sample was unstimulated CD4+ T cells sorted from spleen or lymph node cells, obtained before transplant. In DNA, the CDR3 is TGTGCCAGCAGCTTTTCCGGCTCTGGAAACACCATATATTTT. Its translation: CASSFSGSGNTIYF.